Each of the 10 T cell receptor beta chains below was sequenced from the same sample in a study of PD-1 blockade in classical Hodgkin lymphoma. Produced via immunoSEQ multiplex PCR; TCRdb's table is partial and in-frame only. The repertoire has some 15,000 clones, 80% to 90% of them found once; the top ten carry roughly a quarter. Each patient relapsed following autologous stem cell transplantation, and prior brentuximab vedotin exposure differed. The specimen comprised peripheral blood mononuclear cells (PBMCs), sampled before the second cycle of nivolumab. The receptors were gathered from a human donor with classical Hodgkin lymphoma.

This clone has more than one count but fewer than ten. The chain carries TRBV19 and TRBJ1-5, with no clear D. Trimming left V 1 base short and J 6 bases short, with 13 bases between. The CDR3 spans 15 residues. Per the germline V gene, CDR1 is LNHDA and CDR2 is SQIVND (reference sequence). In nucleotides, the CDR3 is TGTGCCAGTAGTATAGGGTCGGCGAGGACTCAGCCCCAGCATTTT. As protein: CASSIGSARTQPQHF.

This chain connects TRBV2 to TRBJ2-2; D perhaps matches TRBD2 (6 bases). The germline CDR1 and CDR2 sequences are SNHLY and FYNNEI. V was pared by 7 bases and J by 1 base, with 13 bases between. This CDR3 is built from 15 residues. CDR3 amino acids: CASKKGTQNTGELFF. CDR3 coding DNA: TGTGCCAGCAAGAAGGGGACTCAGAACACCGGGGAGCTGTTTTTT.

This chain uses TRBV4-1 with TRBJ2-2; TRBD1 agrees at 7 bases. From germline, CDR1 is MGHRA and CDR2 YSYEKL. Trimming took 1 base from V and 5 from J; bases not matched to a gene: 4. The CDR3 sequence is 15 residues long. The CDR3 nucleotides read TGCGCCAGCAGCCAAGTTCGACAGGGAACCGGGGAGCTGTTTTTT. Translation gives CASSQVRQGTGELFF.

The rearrangement joins TRBV27 to TRBJ1-5, with 11 bases identical to TRBD1. The CDR3 covers 17 residues. Germline V gene sequence: CDR1 MNHEY, CDR2 SMNVEV (reference sequence). The trim removed 4 bases at V and 2 bases at J, leaving 7 bases unmatched. The CDR3 sequence: CASSWTGGRWGNQPQHF. CDR3 coding DNA: TGTGCCAGCAGTTGGACAGGGGGCCGGTGGGGCAATCAGCCCCAGCATTTT.

The V call is TRBV18, the J call TRBJ2-4, with D perhaps matching TRBD2 (6 bases). V lost 4 bases and J lost 3, with 16 bases in between. Germline V lookup: CDR1 KGHSH, CDR2 LQKENI. CDR3 size: 16 residues. CDR3 coding DNA: TGTGCCAGCTCACGGGGTCCGGGAGCGGGCAAAAACATTCAGTACTTC. It yields the protein CASSRGPGAGKNIQYF.

This clone has just one count. The chain is built from TRBV10-2 and TRBJ2-7; TRBD1 matches at 8 bases. V gave up 0 bases and J gave up 7 bases; unmatched junction bases: 5. The CDR3 spans 14 residues. CDR1 WSHSY and CDR2 SAAADI come from the germline V gene. CDR3 coding DNA: TGCGCCAGCAGTGAGTCTCCAGACAGGGGTGAGCAGTACTTC. Residues: CASSESPDRGEQYF.

Of note for this clone: At the DNA level, this CDR3 is encoded by other sequences in the same sample as well. The chain carries TRBV4-3 and TRBJ1-2; D gene unclear. Per germline, CDR1 LGHNA and CDR2 YSLEER. The CDR3 runs to 14 residues. Trimming left V 0 bases short and J 4 bases short, with 9 bases between. CDR3 DNA sequence: TGCGCCAGCAGCCAAGAAGCTCAGGTCTATGGCTACACCTTC. Encoded protein: CASSQEAQVYGYTF.

The rearrangement joins TRBV11-2 to TRBJ1-2, with TRBD1 matching over 7 bases. Germline CDR1 and CDR2: SGHAT and FQNNGV. The CDR3 length is 12 residues. V was clipped by 5 bases and J by 6 bases; unmatched bases: 3. The CDR3 DNA sequence: TGTGCCAGCAGCCAAACAGGGGATGGCTACACCTTC. It translates to CASSQTGDGYTF.

The V call is TRBV7-6, the J call TRBJ2-6; D possibly corresponds to TRBD1 (5 bases). The CDR3 has 18 amino acids. Germline V gene lookup returns CDR1 SGHVS and CDR2 FNYEAQ. With 1 base removed from V and 2 bases from J, the gap between germline ends came to 15 bases. CDR3 nucleotide sequence: TGTGCCAGCAGCTTAGTTGGGCAGGGTACGGCTGGGGCCAACGTCCTGACTTTC. The encoded protein is CASSLVGQGTAGANVLTF.

The genes are TRBV19 and TRBJ2-3; TRBD2 might be the D (5 bases). The CDR3 spans 11 residues. V was trimmed by 9 bases and J by 8 bases, leaving 12 bases between them. Germline V gene lookup returns CDR1 LNHDA and CDR2 SQIVND (reference sequence). The CDR3 DNA is TGTGCCAGCTCGACCCGGGGTACGCAGTATTTT. It specifies CASSTRGTQYF.